This TCR beta chain is from a study of T cell responses to AZD1222 COVID-19 vaccine. Germline CDR1 is MGHDK and CDR2 is SYGVNS. The CDR3 runs to 16 residues. With V trimmed by 4 bases and J by 7 bases, 8 bases remained unmatched. Concerning this clone itself: Its antigen remains unidentified.

Sequenced by immunoSEQ multiplex PCR; TCRdb stores in-frame clones only, minus some. The sample has about 160,000 clones, approximately 90% seen once. Study results and caveats: Nearly half of spike-specific TCRs reportedly target unmutated variant regions.

This TCR was sampled from an adult who received the AZD1222 COVID-19 vaccine. This sequence joins TRBV25-1 and TRBJ1-6, with 9 bases lining up with TRBD1. This specimen was peripheral blood, taken 28 days after the second AZD1222 dose. This CDR3 reads CASSGPGQGGNSPLHF. CDR3 coding DNA: TGTGCCAGCAGTGGTCCGGGACAGGGTGGGAATTCACCCCTCCACTTT.